This T cell receptor beta chain stems from a study of blood T cell repertoires in COVID-19. Study details: COVID-19 samples collected from the United States, Italy and Spain covered acute and convalescent phases. The cDNA or gDNA used as material had been derived from T cells, B-cell-depleted T cells, or PBMCs.

The data were produced by immunoSEQ multiplex PCR, yet TCRdb's version contains in-frame clones alone and is incomplete. The sample holds around 6,000 clones; over 70% are singletons and the top ten take less than 15%. This clone was observed a handful of times. CDR1 SGHRS and CDR2 YFSETQ come from the germline V gene. The CDR3 contains 15 residues. V was shortened by 4 bases and J by 1 base, with 14 bases between the two germline ends. This chain connects TRBV5-1 to TRBJ1-1; D remains ambiguous. The clonotype comes from a man aged 60 to 75 with acute or convalescent COVID-19. Specimen: peripheral blood. The CDR3 loop is CASSVVSLTNTEAFF. DNA of the CDR3: TGCGCCAGCAGCGTTGTTAGCCTGACGAACACTGAAGCTTTCTTT.